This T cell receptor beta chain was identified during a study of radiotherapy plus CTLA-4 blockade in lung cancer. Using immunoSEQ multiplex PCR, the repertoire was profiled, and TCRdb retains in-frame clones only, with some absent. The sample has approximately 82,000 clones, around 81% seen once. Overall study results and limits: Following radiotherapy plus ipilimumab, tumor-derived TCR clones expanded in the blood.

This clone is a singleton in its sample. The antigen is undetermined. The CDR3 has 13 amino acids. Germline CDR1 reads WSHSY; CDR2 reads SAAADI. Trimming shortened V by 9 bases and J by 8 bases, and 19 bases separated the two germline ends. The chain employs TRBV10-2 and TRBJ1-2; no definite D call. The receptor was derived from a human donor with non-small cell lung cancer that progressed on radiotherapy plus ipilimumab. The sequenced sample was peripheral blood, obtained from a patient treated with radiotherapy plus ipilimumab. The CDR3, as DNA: TGCGCCAGTACGGACCCTCAGCGGGAAGGCTACACCTTC. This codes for CASTDPQREGYTF.